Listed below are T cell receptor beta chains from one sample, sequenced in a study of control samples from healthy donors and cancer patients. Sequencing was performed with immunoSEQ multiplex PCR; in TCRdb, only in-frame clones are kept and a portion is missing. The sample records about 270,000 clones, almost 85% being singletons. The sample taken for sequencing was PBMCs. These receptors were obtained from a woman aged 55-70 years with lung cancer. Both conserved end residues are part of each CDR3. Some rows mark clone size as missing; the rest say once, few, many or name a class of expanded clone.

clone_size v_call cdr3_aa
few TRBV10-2 CASSDSGGPIYTEAFF
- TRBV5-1 CASRGTSGVNEQFF
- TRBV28 CASIEQSNSPLHF
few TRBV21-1 CASTSPTDTQYF
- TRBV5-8 CASSLEGGPGPQHF
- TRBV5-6 CASRWGRLRNTEAFF
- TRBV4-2 CASSQDEAAVTQYF
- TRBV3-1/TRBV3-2 CASSQPPGTSGAYNEQFF
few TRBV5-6 CASSLAEMDEQYF
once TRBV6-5 CASSNRDSHEAFF
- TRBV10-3 CAIRQGRESPLHF
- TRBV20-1 CSASPHSGVKNIQYF
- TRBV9 CASSVGPSNQPQHF
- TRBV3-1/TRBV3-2 CASSGTSGNTDTQYF
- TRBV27 CASSSTAVRLKWLGGSYNEQFF
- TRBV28 CASGRLAGGADTQYF
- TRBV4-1 CASSPRVGTGNTGELFF
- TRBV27 CASSFKNEQFF
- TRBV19 CASSSGTSGETQYF
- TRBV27 CASSLVADSSYEQYF
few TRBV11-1 CASRGGETQYF
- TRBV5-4 CASSLAAGFSGNTIYF